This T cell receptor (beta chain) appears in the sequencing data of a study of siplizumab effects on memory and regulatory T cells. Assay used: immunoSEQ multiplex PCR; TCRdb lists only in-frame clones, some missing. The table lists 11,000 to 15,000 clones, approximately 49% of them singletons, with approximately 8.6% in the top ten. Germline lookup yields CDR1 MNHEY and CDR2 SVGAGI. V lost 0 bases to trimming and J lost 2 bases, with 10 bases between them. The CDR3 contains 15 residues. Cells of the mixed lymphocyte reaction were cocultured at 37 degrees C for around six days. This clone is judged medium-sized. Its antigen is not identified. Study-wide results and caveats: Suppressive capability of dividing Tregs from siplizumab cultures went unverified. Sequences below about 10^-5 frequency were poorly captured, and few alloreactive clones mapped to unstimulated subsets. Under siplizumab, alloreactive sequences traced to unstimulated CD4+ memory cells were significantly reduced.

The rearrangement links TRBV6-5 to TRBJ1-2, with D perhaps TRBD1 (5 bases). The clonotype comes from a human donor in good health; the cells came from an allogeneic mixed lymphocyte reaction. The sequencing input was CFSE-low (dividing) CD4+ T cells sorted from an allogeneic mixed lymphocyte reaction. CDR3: CASSYSLRENYGYTF. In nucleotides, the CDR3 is TGTGCCAGCAGTTACTCTCTCAGGGAAAACTATGGCTACACCTTC.